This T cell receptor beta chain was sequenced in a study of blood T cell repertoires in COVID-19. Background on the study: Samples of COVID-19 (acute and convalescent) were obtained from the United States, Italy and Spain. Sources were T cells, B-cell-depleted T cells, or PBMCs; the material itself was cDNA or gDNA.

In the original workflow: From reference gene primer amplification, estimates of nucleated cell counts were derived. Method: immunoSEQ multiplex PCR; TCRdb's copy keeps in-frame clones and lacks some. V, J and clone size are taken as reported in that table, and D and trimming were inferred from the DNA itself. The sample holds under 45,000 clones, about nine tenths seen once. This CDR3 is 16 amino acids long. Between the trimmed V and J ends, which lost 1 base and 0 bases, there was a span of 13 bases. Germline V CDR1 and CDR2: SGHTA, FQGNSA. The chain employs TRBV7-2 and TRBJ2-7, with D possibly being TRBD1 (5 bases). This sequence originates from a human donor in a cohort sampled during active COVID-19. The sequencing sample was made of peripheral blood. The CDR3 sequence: CASSLDVRVSSYEQYF. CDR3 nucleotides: TGTGCCAGCAGCTTAGATGTCAGGGTTAGCTCCTACGAGCAGTACTTC. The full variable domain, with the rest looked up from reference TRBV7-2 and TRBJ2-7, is GAGVSQSPSNKVTEKGKDVELRCDPISGHTALYWYRQSLGQGLEFLIYFQGNSAPDKSGLPSDRFSAERTGGSVSTLTIQRTQQEDSAVYLCASSLDVRVSSYEQYFGPGTRLTVT.